These 9 T cell receptor beta chains originate from one sample sequenced in a study of tumor-infiltrating lymphocytes in primary liver carcinoma. Making TCR beta cDNA involved around 540 ng total RNA and a constant-region primer. Three rounds of nested multiplex PCR with slightly modified ARM-PCR produced TCR beta libraries. For around 9 cycles apiece, the opening two PCR rounds ran with TRBV1-TRBV30 forward primers and a C-beta reverse primer. TCRdb reprocessed the multiplex PCR reads with MiXCR, giving one entry per CDR3 protein. This sample has more than 55,000 distinct CDR3 sequences, with 71% found just once. The roughly 17-31 mg bulk tissue piece was not sorted before simultaneous RNA and DNA extraction. Sequences were obtained from liver tumor tissue from sampling region 2. Subset: tumor region T2, inferior pole. Source of these receptors: a man aged 35-49 years with primary liver carcinoma and hepatitis B virus infection.

About this clonotype: The conserved phenylalanine or tryptophan normally closing the CDR3 is absent here, so this likely arose from a read error. The chain carries TRBV12-3 or TRBV12-4 and TRBJ2-7, with 7 bases identical to TRBD1. The CDR3 is 15 residues long. After removal of 5 bases from V and 1 base from J, the junction contained 8 bases not matched to a gene. The CDR3 sequence is CASSIGTVGSYEQYL. The CDR3 region has the DNA TGTGCCAGCAGTATAGGGACAGTGGGGTCCTACGAGCAGTACCTA.

The V call is TRBV5-5, the J call TRBJ2-1; D ambiguous. Between the trimmed V and J ends, which lost 0 bases and 6 bases, there was a span of 13 bases. CDR1 is SGHKS, CDR2 YYEKEE, per germline (reference sequence). The CDR3 sequence is 15 residues long. The CDR3 coding sequence is TGTGCCAGCAGCTTGGGTCTAGGTACGGTCAATGAGCAGTTCTTC. This sequence encodes CASSLGLGTVNEQFF. The variable domain in full, completed from reference TRBV5-5 and TRBJ2-1, reads DAGVTQSPTHLIKTRGQQVTLRCSPISGHKSVSWYQQVLGQGPQFIFQYYEKEERGRGNFPDRFSARQFPNYSSELNVNALLLGDSALYLCASSLGLGTVNEQFFGPGTRLTVL.

Comments on this clonotype: The junction departs from germline at one end; a sequencing error may be responsible. This chain uses TRBV11-1 with TRBJ2-3; D is possibly TRBD1 or TRBD2 (5 bases each). The length of the CDR3 is 19 residues. The germline CDR1 and CDR2 sequences are SGHAT and FQDESV (reference sequence). The CDR3 here is CASSSGGSSVGARTDTQCF. The CDR3 DNA sequence: TGTGCCAGCAGCTCTGGGGGAAGCTCTGTTGGAGCCCGCACAGATACGCAATGTTTT. The whole variable domain, filled in from reference TRBV11-1 and TRBJ2-3, reads EAEVAQSPRYKITEKSQAVAFWCDPISGHATLYWYRQILGQGPELLVQFQDESVVDDSQLPKDRFSAERLKGVDSTLKIQPAELGDSAMYLCASSSGGSSVGARTDTQCFGPGTRLTVL.

This clonotype was detected a few times. The junction departs from germline at one end; a sequencing error may be responsible. In nucleotides, the CDR3 is TGTGACAGCAGCCCTAGCTCAATCCAGGGTACTGGGCGGGTGACCCAGTACTTC. Protein: CDSSPSSIQGTGRVTQYF. This chain joins TRBV11-2 and TRBJ2-5; D might be TRBD1 or TRBD2, each matching 5 bases. The CDR3 runs to 18 residues. CDR1 and CDR2 from the germline V gene are SGHAT and FQNNGV.

Remarks on this clonotype: This may be a read error, as it is one base from a much larger clone. This chain links TRBV2 with TRBJ2-6; possible D gene TRBD2, 5 bases. Germline V gene data show CDR1 as SNHLY and CDR2 as FYNNEI. The CDR3 is made up of 19 amino acids. Written as DNA, the CDR3 is TGTGCCAGCAGTGGAAGCGGTCAGCCTCCCCACTCTGGGGTCAACGTCCTGACTTTC. Protein sequence: CASSGSGQPPHSGVNVLTF.

A word on this clonotype: An end of the junction does not agree with germline; a read error may underlie this. This sequence joins TRBV14 and TRBJ2-1; possibly TRBD1 for D (5 bases). The CDR3 totals 16 residues. Germline lookup yields CDR1 SGHDN and CDR2 FVKESK. The CDR3 sequence: CASIRRQGATYNEQFF. In DNA form, the CDR3 reads TGTGCCAGCATCCGTCGGCAGGGCGCCACCTATAATGAGCAGTTCTTC.

The V gene is TRBV20-1, the J gene TRBJ2-5; D is possibly TRBD1 or TRBD2 (5 bases each). Trimming shortened V by 7 bases and J by 5 bases, and 14 bases separated the two germline ends. This CDR3 spans 12 amino acids. Germline CDR1 and CDR2: DFQATT and SNEGSKA (reference sequence). Written as DNA, the CDR3 is TGCAGTGTTGGCGAGTGGGGGGAGACCCAGTACTTC. It specifies CSVGEWGETQYF.

CDR3 amino acids: CASSLEELALRSGNTIYF. The CDR3 coding sequence is TGTGCCAGCAGCTTAGAGGAATTAGCCCTCCGCTCTGGAAACACCATATATTTT. The V gene is TRBV7-9, the J gene TRBJ1-3; no definite D call. The CDR3 length is 18 residues. V shed 1 base and J shed 0 bases, with 16 bases lying between them. In germline, CDR1 is SEHNR, CDR2 FQNEAQ (reference sequence). Looking up the rest from reference TRBV7-9 and TRBJ1-3 gives the full variable domain: DTGVSQNPRHKITKRGQNVTFRCDPISEHNRLYWYRQTLGQGPEFLTYFQNEAQLEKSRLLSDRFSAERPKGSFSTLEIQRTEQGDSAMYLCASSLEELALRSGNTIYFGEGSWLTVV.

Comment on this clonotype: A much larger clone lies one base from this, so it may be a read error. J is TRBJ2-2 and V is TRBV24-1, with D possibly being TRBD1 or TRBD2 (5 bases each). Looked up from germline, CDR1 is KGHDR and CDR2 is SFDVKD. This CDR3 is 16 amino acids long. CDR3 DNA: TGTGCCACCAGTCACGGGACCTCCCTTTACACCGGGGAGATGTTTTTT. Encoded protein: CATSHGTSLYTGEMFF.